Presented here are 7 T cell receptor beta chains from one specimen sequenced in a study of CD8 T cells in Susac syndrome. The authors reverse transcribed 0.5 to 1 ug RNA with random hexamers. One entry per CDR3 protein results from TCRdb running MiXCR on the immunoSEQ multiplex PCR reads. The data contain some 120,000 distinct CDR3 sequences, about 95% of them singletons. The sequenced sample was CD8+ T cells from PBMCs. The source of these receptors is a human donor with Susac syndrome.

This clonotype was seen a handful of times. The V call is TRBV14, the J call TRBJ1-2, with D perhaps matching TRBD1 (6 bases). Germline V lookup: CDR1 SGHDN, CDR2 FVKESK. The CDR3 totals 13 residues. Trimming removed 1 base at V and 6 bases at J, with 9 bases between. The CDR3 nucleotides read TGTGCCAGCAGCCAAGTGGACAGTCATGGCTACACCTTC. It translates to CASSQVDSHGYTF.

This chain uses TRBV10-3 with TRBJ2-7, with D hard to call. The CDR3 spans 15 residues. V gave up 0 bases and J gave up 0 bases, with 9 bases separating them. Germline CDR1 reads ENHRY; CDR2 reads SYGVKD. CDR3 DNA sequence: TGTGCCATCAGTGAGTCAAGAGGAAGCTCCTACGAGCAGTACTTC. It yields the protein CAISESRGSSYEQYF.

This clonotype has only a few counts. This chain connects TRBV6-5 to TRBJ1-5; the D is unclear. V lost 0 bases and J 9 bases, leaving 9 bases between the germline ends. Germline V CDR1 and CDR2: MNHEY, SVGAGI. The CDR3 loop spans 13 amino acids. The CDR3 is CASSYSNSLPQHF. CDR3 nucleotides: TGTGCCAGCAGTTACTCGAATTCTCTGCCCCAGCATTTT.

The V and J genes are TRBV28 and TRBJ2-7, with D perhaps assigned TRBD1 or TRBD2 (5 bases each). This CDR3 has 13 residues. Germline V gene data show CDR1 as MDHEN and CDR2 as SYDVKM. V was trimmed by 6 bases and J by 1 base, leaving 10 bases between them. CDR3 nucleotides: TGTGCCAGCAGGGGGACCCAATCCTACGAGCAGTACTTC. Residues: CASRGTQSYEQYF.

V is TRBV6-2 or TRBV6-3 and J is TRBJ2-5; 9 bases fit TRBD2. V trimming: 6 bases; J trimming: 4 bases; junction bases outside the gene matches: 18. CDR1 and CDR2 (germline): MNHEY, SVGEGT. The CDR3 is 18 amino acids. The CDR3 region is CASSPPRGGRGLRETQYF. CDR3 sequence (DNA): TGTGCCAGCAGCCCCCCCCGCGGCGGGAGGGGATTAAGAGAGACCCAGTACTTC.

This rearrangement joins TRBV5-4 to TRBJ2-2; 12 nucleotides match TRBD2. CDR1 SGHNT and CDR2 YYREEE come from the germline V gene (reference sequence). The V and J ends lost 4 bases and 4 bases, in that order; junction bases with no gene match: 5. This CDR3 has 16 residues. CDR3 in DNA: TGTGCCAGCAGCACAGGACTAGCGGGACCCACCGGGGAGCTGTTTTTT. It translates to CASSTGLAGPTGELFF.

J is TRBJ2-1 and V is TRBV2; 11 bases are a match to TRBD2. Germline-derived CDR1 and CDR2 are SNHLY and FYNNEI. The trim removed 5 bases at V and 0 bases at J, leaving 15 bases unmatched. This CDR3 comprises 20 residues. The chain's CDR3 is CASSWVTGTSGTSSYNEQFF. The CDR3, as DNA: TGTGCCAGCAGTTGGGTGACCGGGACTAGCGGAACGAGCTCCTACAATGAGCAGTTCTTC.